This TCR beta chain was profiled in a study of Tregs in tolerant kidney transplant recipients. About this clone itself: Its antigen is currently unknown.

Assay: immunoSEQ multiplex PCR; the TCRdb copy retains only in-frame clones and omits some. The sample includes 75,000 to 85,000 clones, 91% of them seen just once. The study's findings and limits: This study did not directly address biological reproducibility. Tregs expanded with activated donor B cells seemed most donor-specific. Findings come from small patient numbers and require larger validation. For some patients, primers changed over time, blocking nucleotide-level comparison.

The sequence was collected from a human donor who received a combined kidney and bone marrow transplant. The sequencing used Tregs from blood, collected before the transplant.

The CDR3 loop is CASSEGLNQPQHF. For the CDR3, the DNA is TGTGCCAGCAGTGAAGGGCTTAATCAGCCCCAGCATTTT. The chain employs TRBV6-5 and TRBJ1-5, with D hard to call. The CDR3 sequence is 13 residues long. The V gene's germline CDR1 is MNHEY and CDR2 SVGAGI. V was trimmed by 5 bases and J by 4 bases, leaving 9 bases between them.